This T cell receptor beta chain derives from a study of Ad26.COV2.S vaccination and SARS-CoV-2 variants. The study's findings and limits: Possibly, TCR breadth and depth analyses underestimated total T cell responses.

The repertoire was sequenced with immunoSEQ multiplex PCR; TCRdb's copy has only in-frame clones and lacks some. The table records roughly 300,000 clones, approximately 90% of them present only once. Stated treatment: 15 to 20 received Ad26.COV2.S at low or high dose, single or two shots; 5 received placebo; per-sample allocation not given. Sampling was performed 63 days after the first vaccine or placebo injection. Between the trimmed V and J ends, which lost 3 bases and 1 base, there was a span of 18 bases. CDR1 is LNHDA and CDR2 is SQIVND in the germline V gene (reference sequence). The CDR3 covers 17 residues. As regards this clone: The antigen is not known.

This specimen consisted of peripheral blood, obtained in a trial of Ad26.COV2.S vaccine versus placebo. The source is a person aged 18-60 years who received the Ad26.COV2.S COVID-19 vaccine or a placebo. The V and J genes are TRBV19 and TRBJ2-5, with a possible D match to TRBD2 (6 bases). Here the CDR3 reads CASSIEGAGSSQETQYF. As DNA, the CDR3 is TGTGCCAGTAGTATCGAAGGGGCGGGAAGCTCCCAAGAGACCCAGTACTTC. Full variable domain (rest looked up from reference TRBV19 and TRBJ2-5): DGGITQSPKYLFRKEGQNVTLSCEQNLNHDAMYWYRQDPGQGLRLIYYSQIVNDFQKGDIAEGYSVSREKKESFPLTVTSAQKNPTAFYLCASSIEGAGSSQETQYFGPGTRLLVL.